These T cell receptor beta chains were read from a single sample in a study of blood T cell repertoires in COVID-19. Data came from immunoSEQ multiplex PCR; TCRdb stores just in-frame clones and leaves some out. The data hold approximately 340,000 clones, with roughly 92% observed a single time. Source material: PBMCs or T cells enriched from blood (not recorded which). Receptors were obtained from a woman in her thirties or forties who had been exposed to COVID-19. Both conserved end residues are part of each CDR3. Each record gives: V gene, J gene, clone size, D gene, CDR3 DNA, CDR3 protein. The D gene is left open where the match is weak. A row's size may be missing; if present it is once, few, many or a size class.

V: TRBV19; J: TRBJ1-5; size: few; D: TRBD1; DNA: TGTGCCAGTAGTATCCAACAGGGGTCGGGTCAGCCCCAGCATTTT; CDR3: CASSIQQGSGQPQHF
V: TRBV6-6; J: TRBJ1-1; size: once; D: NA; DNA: TGTGCCAGCAGAATACAGAGCATGAACACTGAAGCTTTCTTT; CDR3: CASRIQSMNTEAFF
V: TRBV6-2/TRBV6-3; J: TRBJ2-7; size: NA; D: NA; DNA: TGTGCCAGCAGTTACAGCCGGGAATCCTCCTACGAGCAGTACTTC; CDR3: CASSYSRESSYEQYF
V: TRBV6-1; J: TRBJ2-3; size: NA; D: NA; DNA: TGTGCCAGCAGTGAACGGGGCGGGGAAACGCAGTATTTT; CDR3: CASSERGGETQYF
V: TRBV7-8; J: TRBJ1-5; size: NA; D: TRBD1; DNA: TGTGCCAGCAGCTTAGCGAAAATGCAGGGGGGTCAGCCCCAGCATTTT; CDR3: CASSLAKMQGGQPQHF
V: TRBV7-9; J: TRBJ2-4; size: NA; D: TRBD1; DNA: TGTGCCAGCAGCTTAGGCCGATCGACAGGGGCCAAAAACATTCAGTACTTC; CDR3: CASSLGRSTGAKNIQYF
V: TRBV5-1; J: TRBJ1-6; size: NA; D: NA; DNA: TGCGCCAGCAGCTTGGCTACAGACAATTCACCCCTCCACTTT; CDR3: CASSLATDNSPLHF
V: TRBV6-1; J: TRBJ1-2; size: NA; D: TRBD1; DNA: TGTGCCAGCAGTGACCTCACGGGACAGGGGGCCAGAAACTATGGCTACACCTTC; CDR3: CASSDLTGQGARNYGYTF
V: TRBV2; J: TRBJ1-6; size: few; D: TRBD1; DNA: TGTGCCAGTGGGATCACCGGGACAGGGAACTCACCCCTCCACTTT; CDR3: CASGITGTGNSPLHF
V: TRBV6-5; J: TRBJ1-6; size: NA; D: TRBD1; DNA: TGTGCCAGCAGTTACGGGGGACAGGTTTTTTCACCCCTCCACTTT; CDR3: CASSYGGQVFSPLHF
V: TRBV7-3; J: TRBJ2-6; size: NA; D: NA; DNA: TGTGCCAGCACCTTCACTGGGGCCAACGTCCTGACTTTC; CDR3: CASTFTGANVLTF
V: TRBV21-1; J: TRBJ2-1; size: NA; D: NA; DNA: TGTGCCAGCAGCAAATGGGCCGACAGGGGACCTTACAATGAGCAGTTCTTC; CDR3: CASSKWADRGPYNEQFF
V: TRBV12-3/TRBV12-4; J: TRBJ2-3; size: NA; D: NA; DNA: TGTGCCAGCAGTCAGCGGGATACGCAGTATTTT; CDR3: CASSQRDTQYF
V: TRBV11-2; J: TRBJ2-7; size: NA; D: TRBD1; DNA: TGTGCCAGCACCACCCACTCCGGGACAGGGGAGCAGTACTTC; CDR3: CASTTHSGTGEQYF
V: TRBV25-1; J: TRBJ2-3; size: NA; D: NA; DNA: TGTGCCAGCAGTGAATTTAATTCGAGAGATACGCAGTATTTT; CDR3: CASSEFNSRDTQYF
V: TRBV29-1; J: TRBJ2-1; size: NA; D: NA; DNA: TGCAGCGTTGAACTAAGAGATTATGAGCAGTTCTTC; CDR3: CSVELRDYEQFF
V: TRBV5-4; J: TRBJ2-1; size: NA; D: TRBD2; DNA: TGTGCCAGCAGCACGGGACTAGCTATCCATGAGCAGTTCTTC; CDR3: CASSTGLAIHEQFF
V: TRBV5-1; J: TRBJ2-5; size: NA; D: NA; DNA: TGCGCCAGCAGTCTCACAGGGAGCCAAGAGACCCAGTACTTC; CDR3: CASSLTGSQETQYF
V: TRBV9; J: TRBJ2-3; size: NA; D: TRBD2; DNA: TGTGCCAGCAGCGTAGAAAGCGGGGGTAACACAGATACGCAGTATTTT; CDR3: CASSVESGGNTDTQYF
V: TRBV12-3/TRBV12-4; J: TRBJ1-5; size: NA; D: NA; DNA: TGTGCCAGCAGTCTAGGACAGAATCAGCCCCAGCATTTT; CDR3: CASSLGQNQPQHF
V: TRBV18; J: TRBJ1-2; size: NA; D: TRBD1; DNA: TGTGCCAGCTCACCGGGGGACAGGGATGGCTACACCTTC; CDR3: CASSPGDRDGYTF
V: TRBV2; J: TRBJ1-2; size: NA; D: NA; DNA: TGTGCCCCTGGCCGCGGAGCCTACACCTTC; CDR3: CAPGRGAYTF
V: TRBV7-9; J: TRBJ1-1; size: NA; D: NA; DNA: TGTGCCAGCAGCTTAGTTCTAGGGAACACTGAAGCTTTCTTT; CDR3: CASSLVLGNTEAFF
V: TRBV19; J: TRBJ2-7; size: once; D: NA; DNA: TGTGCCAGTAGTATAGGTCGGGCCTACGAGCAGTACTTC; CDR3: CASSIGRAYEQYF
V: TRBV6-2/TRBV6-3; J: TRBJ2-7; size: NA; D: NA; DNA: TGTGCCAGCAGTTCTCCTGGGACTTCCTACGAGCAGTACTTC; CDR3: CASSSPGTSYEQYF
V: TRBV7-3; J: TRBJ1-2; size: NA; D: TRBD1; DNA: TGTGCCAGCAGCTCCGACAGGGGGTATGCTGGCTACACCTTC; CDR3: CASSSDRGYAGYTF
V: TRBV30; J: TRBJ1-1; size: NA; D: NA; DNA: TGTGCCTGGAGTGTTGCAGGGAACACTGAAGCTTTCTTT; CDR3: CAWSVAGNTEAFF
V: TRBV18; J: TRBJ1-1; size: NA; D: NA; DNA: TGTGCCAGCTCATCAGGGACTATGAACACTGAAGCTTTCTTT; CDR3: CASSSGTMNTEAFF
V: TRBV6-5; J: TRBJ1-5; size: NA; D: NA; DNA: TGTGCCAGCAGGCAGACAGGCGATCAGCCCCAGCATTTT; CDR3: CASRQTGDQPQHF
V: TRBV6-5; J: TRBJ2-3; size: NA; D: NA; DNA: TGTGCCAGCAGTTACATTTCTAGCACAGATACGCAGTATTTT; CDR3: CASSYISSTDTQYF
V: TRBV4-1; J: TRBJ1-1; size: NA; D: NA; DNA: TGCGCCAGCAGCCAAGAACAGGCAGCTTTCTTT; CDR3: CASSQEQAAFF
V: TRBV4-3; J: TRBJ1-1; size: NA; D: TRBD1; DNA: TGCGCCAGCAGCCAGGCACCCTCGACAGGGTTTACTGAAGCTTTCTTT; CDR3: CASSQAPSTGFTEAFF
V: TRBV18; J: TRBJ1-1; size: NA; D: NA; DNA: TGTGCCAGCTCACCACGCGGTGCTACACAGGTTATGAACACTGAAGCTTTCTTT; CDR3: CASSPRGATQVMNTEAFF
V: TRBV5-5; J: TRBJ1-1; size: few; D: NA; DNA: TGTGCCAGCAGCTCGACAGTGACGAACACTGAAGCTTTCTTT; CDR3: CASSSTVTNTEAFF
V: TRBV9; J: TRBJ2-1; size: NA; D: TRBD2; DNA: TGTGCCAGCAGCGACGGGACTAGTAACTACAATGAGCAGTTCTTC; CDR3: CASSDGTSNYNEQFF
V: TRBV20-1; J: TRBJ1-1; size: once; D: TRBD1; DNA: TGCAGTGCTAGTCCCCCGGGACAGGGGCGCAATCTGGCTTTCTTT; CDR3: CSASPPGQGRNLAFF
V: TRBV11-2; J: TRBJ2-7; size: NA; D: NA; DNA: TGTGCCAGCAGCTTAAAGCGGACTTTCTACGAGCAGTACTTC; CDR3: CASSLKRTFYEQYF
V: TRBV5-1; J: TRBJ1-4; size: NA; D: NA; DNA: TGCGCCAGCAGCCCCCAGGGGTTCACTAATGAAAAACTGTTTTTT; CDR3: CASSPQGFTNEKLFF
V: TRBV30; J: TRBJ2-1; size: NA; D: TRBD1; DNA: TGTGCCTGGGCCCCTATTGGAGCCGGGACAGTGGATGAGCAGTTCTTC; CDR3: CAWAPIGAGTVDEQFF
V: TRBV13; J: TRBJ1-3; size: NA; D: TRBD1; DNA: TGTGCCAGCAGTTCGGGACAGTGGGGAAACACCATATATTTT; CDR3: CASSSGQWGNTIYF
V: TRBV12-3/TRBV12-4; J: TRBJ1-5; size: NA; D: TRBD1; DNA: TGTGCCAGCAGTGGACAGGGGAGTCAGCCCCAGCATTTT; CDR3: CASSGQGSQPQHF
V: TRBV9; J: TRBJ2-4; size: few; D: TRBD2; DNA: TGTGCCAGCAGCGACACTAGCGGCGGGAACATTCAGTACTTC; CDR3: CASSDTSGGNIQYF
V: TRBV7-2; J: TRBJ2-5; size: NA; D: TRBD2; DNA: TGTGCCAGCAGCTTAAAAGCGGGAGGGCCGAAGACCCAGTACTTC; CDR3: CASSLKAGGPKTQYF
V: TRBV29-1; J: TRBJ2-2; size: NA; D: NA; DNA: TGCAGCGCCGGATGGGGGGTAACCGGGGAGCTGTTTTTT; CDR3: CSAGWGVTGELFF
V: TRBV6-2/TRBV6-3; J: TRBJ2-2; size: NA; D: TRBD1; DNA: TGTGCCAGCAGCCCAGGGGGCAACACCGGGGAGCTGTTTTTT; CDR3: CASSPGGNTGELFF
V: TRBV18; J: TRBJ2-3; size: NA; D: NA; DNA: TGTGCCAGCTCACCTCTGAAGATGGCAGGCTCCACAGATACGCAGTATTTT; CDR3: CASSPLKMAGSTDTQYF
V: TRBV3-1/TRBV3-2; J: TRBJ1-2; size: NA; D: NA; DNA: TGTGCCAGCAGCCAATCAATTTTGGGCAGCCTTAGGTATGGCTACACCTTC; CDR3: CASSQSILGSLRYGYTF
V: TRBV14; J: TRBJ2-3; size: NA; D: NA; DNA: TGTGCCAGCAGCCAAGACAGGTCGCAGTATTTT; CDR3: CASSQDRSQYF
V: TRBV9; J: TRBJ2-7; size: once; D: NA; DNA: TGTGCCAGCAGCGTAGAGTCGGACAGCTCCTACGAGCAGTACTTC; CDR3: CASSVESDSSYEQYF
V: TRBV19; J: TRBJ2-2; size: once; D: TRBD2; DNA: TGTGCCAGTAGCACGCTAGCGGGCACGAACACCGGGGAGCTGTTTTTT; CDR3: CASSTLAGTNTGELFF
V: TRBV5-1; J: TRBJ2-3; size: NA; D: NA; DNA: TGCGCCAGCGCCAAAGAAGCGACTTCAGATACGCAGTATTTT; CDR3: CASAKEATSDTQYF
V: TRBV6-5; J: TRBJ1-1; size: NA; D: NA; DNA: TGTGCCAGCAGGGTAGGGGTGAACACTGAAGCTTTCTTT; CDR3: CASRVGVNTEAFF
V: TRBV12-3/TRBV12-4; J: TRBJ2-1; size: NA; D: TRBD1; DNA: TGTGCCAGCAGTAAGACAGGGAACGGGCAGTTCTTC; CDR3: CASSKTGNGQFF